This entry is about one T cell receptor (beta chain). The entry originates in a study of glioma-infiltrating T cells after dendritic cell vaccination. None of the glioblastoma patients had an isocitrate dehydrogenase mutation. The PCR used 60 V beta and 13 J beta primers. TCRdb keeps only in-frame clones here, not all; method: immunoSEQ multiplex PCR. The table records tens of thousands of clones, roughly 79% of them present only once. The TCR sequence derives from a human donor with glioblastoma. Material: blood, obtained before dendritic cell vaccination.

CDR3 in amino acids: CASSQAYTVRANYEQYF. The CDR3 region has the DNA TGCGCCAGCAGCCAGGCTTACACTGTCAGGGCGAACTACGAGCAGTACTTC. The chain recombines TRBV4-3 with TRBJ2-7, with D tentatively TRBD1 (5 bases). Germline lookup yields CDR1 LGHNA and CDR2 YSLEER. V was cut by 3 bases and J by 3 bases, with 21 bases left in between. CDR3 length equals 17 residues.